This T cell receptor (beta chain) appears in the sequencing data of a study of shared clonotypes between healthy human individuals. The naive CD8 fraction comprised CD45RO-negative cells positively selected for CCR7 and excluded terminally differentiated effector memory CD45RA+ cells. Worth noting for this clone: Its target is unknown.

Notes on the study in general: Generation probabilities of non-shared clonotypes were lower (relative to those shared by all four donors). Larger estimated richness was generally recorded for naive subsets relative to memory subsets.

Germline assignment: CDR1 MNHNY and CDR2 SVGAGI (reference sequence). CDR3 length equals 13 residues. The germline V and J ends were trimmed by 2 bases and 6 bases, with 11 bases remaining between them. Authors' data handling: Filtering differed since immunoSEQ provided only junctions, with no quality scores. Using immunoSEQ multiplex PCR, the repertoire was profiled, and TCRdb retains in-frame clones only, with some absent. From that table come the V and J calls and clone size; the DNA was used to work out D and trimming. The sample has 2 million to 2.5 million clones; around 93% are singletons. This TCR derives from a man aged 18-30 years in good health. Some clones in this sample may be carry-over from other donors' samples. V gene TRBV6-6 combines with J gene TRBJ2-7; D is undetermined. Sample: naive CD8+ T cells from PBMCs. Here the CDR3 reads CASSYGPGGEQYF. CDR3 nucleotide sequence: TGTGCCAGCAGTTACGGCCCGGGCGGCGAGCAGTACTTC.